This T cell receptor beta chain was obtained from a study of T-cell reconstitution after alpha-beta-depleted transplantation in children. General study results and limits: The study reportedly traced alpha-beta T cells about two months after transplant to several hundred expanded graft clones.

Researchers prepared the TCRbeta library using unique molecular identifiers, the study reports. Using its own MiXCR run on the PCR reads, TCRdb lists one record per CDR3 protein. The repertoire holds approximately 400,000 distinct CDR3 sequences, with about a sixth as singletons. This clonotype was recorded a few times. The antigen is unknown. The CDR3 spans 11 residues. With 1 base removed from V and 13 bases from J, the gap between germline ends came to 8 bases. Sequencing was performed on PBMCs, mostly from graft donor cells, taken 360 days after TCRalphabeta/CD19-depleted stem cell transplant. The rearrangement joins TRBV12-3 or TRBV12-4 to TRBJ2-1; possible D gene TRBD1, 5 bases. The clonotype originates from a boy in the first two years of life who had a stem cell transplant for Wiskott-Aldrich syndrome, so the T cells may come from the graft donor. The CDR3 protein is CASSLGRGQFF. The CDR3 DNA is TGTGCCAGCAGTTTAGGAAGGGGTCAGTTCTTC.